This T cell receptor (beta chain) was captured by sequencing in a study of PD-1 blockade in classical Hodgkin lymphoma. Study results and caveats: Diversity in CD4+ TCRs, unlike that measured in CD8+ TCRs, had risen significantly by C4D1.

This clone was counted only a few times. Its antigen remains unidentified. Data came from immunoSEQ multiplex PCR; TCRdb stores just in-frame clones and leaves some out. The sample consists of about 7,900 clones, roughly 74% of them appearing once. Germline-derived CDR1 and CDR2 are SGHKS and YYEKEE (reference sequence). CDR3 size: 14 residues. The germline V and J ends were trimmed by 5 bases and 7 bases, with 18 bases remaining between them. Time point defined: cycle 4 day 1 (C4D1), after 6 weeks of nivolumab. Exposure to brentuximab vedotin varied, and each patient had relapsed following autologous stem cell transplantation.

This clonotype was sampled from a human donor with classical Hodgkin lymphoma. Here the sequenced sample was peripheral blood mononuclear cells (PBMCs), taken before the fourth cycle of nivolumab. The gene calls are TRBV5-5 and TRBJ1-2; D may be TRBD1 (5 bases). The CDR3 spells CASSLGGGSSGYTF. Written as DNA, the CDR3 is TGTGCCAGCAGTCTTGGTGGGGGATCATCTGGCTACACCTTC.